The 20 T cell receptor beta chains below all came from one sample that was sequenced in a study of PD-1 blockade in classical Hodgkin lymphoma. Every patient relapsed after autologous stem cell transplantation, and brentuximab vedotin exposure varied. The data were produced by immunoSEQ multiplex PCR, yet TCRdb's version contains in-frame clones alone and is incomplete. The table shows 120,000 to 150,000 clones, with 78% occurring only once. Material: peripheral blood mononuclear cells (PBMCs), obtained before the second cycle of nivolumab. Receptor source: a human donor with classical Hodgkin lymphoma.

The J gene is TRBJ1-2, the V gene TRBV6-4, with D perhaps matching TRBD1 (5 bases). Per the germline V gene, CDR1 is MRHNA and CDR2 is SNTAGT. Trimming took 5 bases from V and 5 from J, leaving 12 bases between them. CDR3 length equals 13 residues. In DNA, the CDR3 is TGTGCCAGCAGTCTGGTGGCAGGGTATGGCTACACCTTC. This sequence encodes CASSLVAGYGYTF.

This clone has only a few counts. The rearrangement links TRBV7-3 to TRBJ1-2, with a weak D call TRBD1 (5 bases). Trimming cost V 4 bases and J 6 bases, with 12 bases left between them. There are 13 residues in the CDR3. Looked up from germline, CDR1 is SGHTA and CDR2 is FQGTGA. The CDR3 loop is CASSSPGGDGYTF. For the CDR3, the DNA is TGTGCCAGCAGCTCTCCTGGGGGAGATGGCTACACCTTC.

The chain is built from TRBV7-2 and TRBJ1-3; perhaps TRBD1 as D (6 bases). In germline, CDR1 is SGHTA, CDR2 FQGNSA. This CDR3 spans 15 amino acids. Trimming stripped 5 bases from V and 0 bases from J, with 11 bases between. This CDR3 is CASSHRVASGNTIYF. The CDR3 DNA reads TGTGCCAGCAGCCACAGGGTGGCCTCTGGAAACACCATATATTTT.

The rearrangement uses TRBV7-6 and TRBJ2-3, with 10 bases lining up with TRBD2. This CDR3 has 18 amino acids. Germline CDR1 and CDR2: SGHVS and FNYEAQ. V lost 5 bases to trimming and J lost 2 bases; unmatched junction nucleotides: 13. Here the CDR3 reads CASSRFFPGLAYTDTQYF. In nucleotides, the CDR3 is TGTGCCAGCAGCCGTTTTTTTCCGGGACTAGCGTACACAGATACGCAGTATTTT.

The chain is built from TRBV6-1 and TRBJ1-5; no clear D gene. Trimming took off 3 bases at V and 3 bases at J, with 9 bases between the two ends. CDR3 size: 14 residues. CDR1 is MNHNS, CDR2 SASEGT, per germline. CDR3: CASSDLGNNQPQHF. The CDR3 DNA reads TGTGCCAGCAGTGACTTGGGTAACAATCAGCCCCAGCATTTT.

V usage is TRBV5-4 and J usage is TRBJ2-7; TRBD1 aligns across 7 bases. In germline, CDR1 is SGHNT, CDR2 YYREEE (reference sequence). The trim removed 3 bases at V and 5 bases at J, leaving 8 bases unmatched. The CDR3 is 14 amino acids. This chain's CDR3 is CASSSGRQGDEQYF. CDR3 bases: TGTGCCAGCAGCTCCGGCCGACAGGGAGACGAGCAGTACTTC.

This chain's CDR3 is CASSSTSGGALETQYF. The CDR3 coding sequence is TGTGCCAGCAGCTCTACTAGCGGGGGGGCCCTAGAGACCCAGTACTTC. The chain is built from TRBV9 and TRBJ2-5, with TRBD2 matching over 13 bases. V lost 4 bases to trimming and J lost 4 bases; unmatched junction nucleotides: 7. The CDR3 has 16 residues. Germline V gene data show CDR1 as SGDLS and CDR2 as YYNGEE. The full variable domain, completed using reference TRBV9 and TRBJ2-5, is DSGVTQTPKHLITATGQRVTLRCSPRSGDLSVYWYQQSLDQGLQFLIQYYNGEERAKGNILERFSAQQFPDLHSELNLSSLELGDSALYFCASSSTSGGALETQYFGPGTRLLVL.

This chain connects TRBV18 to TRBJ1-2; 8 positions match TRBD1. Looked up from germline, CDR1 is KGHSH and CDR2 is LQKENI. The V gene end was trimmed by 6 bases and the J gene end by 8 bases; junction bases not matched to a gene: 11. The CDR3 is 14 residues long. Here the CDR3 DNA reads TGTGCCAGCTCGGAGTCCAGGGGGCCCGAAGGCTACACCTTC. This gives the protein CASSESRGPEGYTF. The full variable domain, in which reference TRBV18 and TRBJ1-2 provide the parts outside the CDR3, is NAGVMQNPRHLVRRRGQEARLRCSPMKGHSHVYWYRQLPEEGLKFMVYLQKENIIDESGMPKERFSAEFPKEGPSILRIQQVVRGDSAAYFCASSESRGPEGYTFGSGTRLTVV.

This clone appeared once. The V call is TRBV18, the J call TRBJ1-2; D ambiguous. V shed 3 bases and J shed 5 bases, with 13 bases lying between them. CDR3 length: 14 residues. CDR1 is KGHSH, CDR2 LQKENI, per germline. The CDR3 is CASSPIRSEYGYTF. The CDR3 nucleotides are TGTGCCAGCTCACCCATACGATCGGAGTATGGCTACACCTTC.

This chain links TRBV2 with TRBJ1-2, with D possibly TRBD1 on 5 matching bases. With 5 bases removed from V and 2 bases from J, the gap between germline ends came to 18 bases. This CDR3 has 16 residues. Germline V CDR1 and CDR2: SNHLY, FYNNEI. CDR3 bases: TGTGCCAGCAGTCCCGACAGTATTCGGTCCAACTATGGCTACACCTTC. Its translation is CASSPDSIRSNYGYTF. The whole variable domain, remainder taken from reference TRBV2 and TRBJ1-2, is EPEVTQTPSHQVTQMGQEVILRCVPISNHLYFYWYRQILGQKVEFLVSFYNNEISEKSEIFDDQFSVERPDGSNFTLKIRSTKLEDSAMYFCASSPDSIRSNYGYTFGSGTRLTVV.

The table lists this clone with a few counts. This chain joins TRBV7-9 and TRBJ1-5, with D uncertain. The V gene lost 8 bases and the J gene lost 5 bases, with 10 bases spanning the gap. The germline V gene encodes CDR1 SEHNR and CDR2 FQNEAQ (reference sequence). This CDR3 is 12 amino acids long. CDR3 DNA sequence: TGTGCCAGCTGCAACGGGCATCAGCCCCAGCATTTT. Translated, it gives CASCNGHQPQHF.

The chain recombines TRBV29-1 with TRBJ1-1, with unresolved D. The CDR3 sequence is 14 residues long. Germline CDR1 SQVTM, CDR2 ANQGSEA. V lost 4 bases, J lost 0 bases, and 12 bases lay in between. CDR3 nucleotides: TGCAGCGTTGCCAGGAGCCTAATGAACACTGAAGCTTTCTTT. The encoded protein is CSVARSLMNTEAFF.

V usage is TRBV6-6 and J usage is TRBJ2-3; 9 bases are a match to TRBD2. The CDR3 length is 16 residues. Per the germline V gene, CDR1 is MNHNY and CDR2 is SVGAGI (reference sequence). With 2 bases clipped from V and 0 bases from J, the junction kept 3 bases outside the gene matches. Here the CDR3 reads CASSYHSGRSTDTQYF. CDR3 bases: TGTGCCAGCAGTTACCACAGCGGGAGGAGCACAGATACGCAGTATTTT.

The chain combines TRBV7-6 with TRBJ2-3, with 7 bases matching TRBD1. The ends lost 4 bases at V and 3 bases at J; junction bases unmatched: 7. Germline lookup yields CDR1 SGHVS and CDR2 FNYEAQ. The CDR3 totals 15 residues. The CDR3 nucleotides read TGTGCCAGCAGCTCAGACTACAGGGGTACAGATACGCAGTATTTT. It translates to CASSSDYRGTDTQYF.

The V and J genes are TRBV6-6 and TRBJ2-7; weak D call: TRBD2 (6 bases). Deletions cut 7 bases from V and 5 bases from J, with 15 bases between. This CDR3 has 13 residues. Germline V gene lookup returns CDR1 MNHNY and CDR2 SVGAGI (reference sequence). DNA for the CDR3: TGTGCCAGCAAACCACCCCCGGGGGACGAGCAGTACTTC. The encoded protein is CASKPPPGDEQYF.

The sample holds a few counts of this clone. The rearrangement uses TRBV15 and TRBJ2-7, with D possibly matching TRBD2 (6 bases). Germline CDR1 reads LNHNV; CDR2 reads YYDKDF (reference sequence). The CDR3 consists of 16 residues. Trimming took off 0 bases at V and 2 bases at J, with 14 bases between the two ends. CDR3: CATSRDRRGGPYEQYF. In nucleotides, the CDR3 is TGTGCCACCAGCAGAGATCGGCGGGGCGGCCCCTACGAGCAGTACTTC.

The count of this clone is one. J is TRBJ1-5 and V is TRBV6-1; D is unresolved. V was trimmed by 9 bases and J by 0 bases, leaving 15 bases between them. CDR3 length: 15 residues. Germline V gives CDR1 MNHNS, CDR2 SASEGT. Here the CDR3 DNA reads TGTGCCAGTAGAGCGGCACAAACTAGCAATCAGCCCCAGCATTTT. This sequence encodes CASRAAQTSNQPQHF.

This clone occurred once. Other DNA sequences in the same sample also yield this CDR3. The chain employs TRBV15 and TRBJ1-5, with D unresolved. V dropped 0 bases and J dropped 7 bases, with 7 bases sitting between them. CDR1 and CDR2 from the germline V gene are LNHNV and YYDKDF (reference sequence). This CDR3 has 13 residues. This CDR3 reads CATSRDSYQPQHF. CDR3 nucleotide sequence: TGTGCCACCAGCAGAGATTCCTACCAGCCCCAGCATTTT.

In DNA, the CDR3 is TGTGCCAGCAGTTTACTAGCGGGGGGCTACGAGCAGTACTTC. Amino acid sequence: CASSLLAGGYEQYF. The chain employs TRBV6-5 and TRBJ2-7; 12 positions match TRBD2. The CDR3 consists of 14 residues. Germline loops: CDR1 MNHEY, CDR2 SVGAGI. V shed 4 bases and J 3 bases; nucleotides not matched to a gene: 1.

The genes are TRBV28 and TRBJ1-2, with 9 nucleotides matching TRBD1. The CDR3 extends over 13 amino acids. V shed 2 bases, J shed 6 bases, and the junction held 1 base outside the gene matches. Germline CDR1 reads MDHEN; CDR2 reads SYDVKM. This CDR3 is CASSLGTGNGYTF. The CDR3 DNA reads TGTGCCAGCAGTTTAGGGACAGGGAATGGCTACACCTTC.